This entry concerns a single T cell receptor beta chain. Its antigen remains unknown. Per germline, CDR1 MRHNA and CDR2 SNTAGT. This CDR3 is 14 amino acids long. Trimming took 5 bases from V and 1 from J, leaving 8 bases between them. Generated by immunoSEQ multiplex PCR, the TCRdb table keeps only in-frame clones and is missing some. Among fewer than 200,000 clones listed, about 90% were seen once. This entry comes from a study of cytomegalovirus exposure and HLA in healthy donors. Overall study results and limits: Most TCR sequences proved rare, with some public TCRs found in many donors. Among TCR beta chains, those listed as cytomegalovirus-associated numbered over 150. Reports described diagnosis of cytomegalovirus status by the classifier as highly specific and sensitive.

Donors came from a validation cohort of 95 to 150 subjects, distinct from the first 666-subject cohort. The rearrangement joins TRBV6-4 to TRBJ2-2; D remains ambiguous. The sequenced sample was PBMCs. The TCR originated in a woman in her late teens or twenties in good health and CMV-seropositive. CDR3 nucleotides: TGTGCCAGCAGTCGGTCCTGGAACACCGGGGAGCTGTTTTTT. This translates into CASSRSWNTGELFF.